The rows below give T cell receptor beta chains drawn from one sample of a study of glioma-infiltrating T cells after dendritic cell vaccination. Generated by immunoSEQ multiplex PCR, the TCRdb table keeps only in-frame clones and is missing some. The sample yields approximately 90,000 clones, more than 75% seen once. The sequenced sample was blood, obtained before dendritic cell vaccination. Receptor source: a human donor with glioblastoma. CDR3s include the opening cysteine and the closing phenylalanine or tryptophan. A D gene is named only where the DNA matches it firmly. Clone sizes are given selectively: once, few, many, or a class where the clone is expanded.

d_call	j_call	v_call	clone_size	cdr3_nt	cdr3_aa
-	TRBJ2-1	TRBV7-2	-	TGTGCCAGCAGCAGTGACAGCAGCTCCTACAATGAGCAGTTCTTC	CASSSDSSSYNEQFF
-	TRBJ2-7	TRBV7-3	-	TGTGCCAGCAGCTTAGGTCCAGGGACTTACGAGCAGTACTTC	CASSLGPGTYEQYF
TRBD2	TRBJ2-5	TRBV10-2	-	TGCGCCAGCAGAGAATTGGAGGGAGGGGAGACCCAGTACTTC	CASRELEGGETQYF
TRBD2	TRBJ2-7	TRBV11-3	-	TGTGCCAGCAGCCCGTCATTTAGCGGGAGAGGGGAGCAGTACTTC	CASSPSFSGRGEQYF
-	TRBJ1-1	TRBV9	-	TGTGCCAGCAGCCCCAGCCAGGGTGATCCCGAAGCTTTCTTT	CASSPSQGDPEAFF
-	TRBJ2-5	TRBV9	-	TGTGCCAGCAGCGTAGGAGAAGGGGAAGAGACCCAGTACTTC	CASSVGEGEETQYF
TRBD1	TRBJ1-2	TRBV10-3	once	TGTGCCATCAGTTCGGACAGGGGCCTTGGCTACACCTTC	CAISSDRGLGYTF
-	TRBJ2-7	TRBV11-3	-	TGTGCCAGCAGCCCAGGTGGAATCGGGAGTCAAGGGGCCTACGAGCAGTACTTC	CASSPGGIGSQGAYEQYF
-	TRBJ2-5	TRBV29-1	-	TGCAGCGGTGGCCCGGGAGTGGAGACCCAGTACTTC	CSGGPGVETQYF
-	TRBJ2-3	TRBV5-1	few	TGCGCCAGCAGCCTCGGACAAAGCACAGATACGCAGTATTTT	CASSLGQSTDTQYF
-	TRBJ2-5	TRBV7-9	-	TGTGCCAGCAGCTTTTTAGCGGACAAAGAGACCCAGTACTTC	CASSFLADKETQYF
-	TRBJ2-5	TRBV29-1	-	TGCAGCGTTGATAGGGGGCAGGAGGGCACTCAAGAGACCCAGTACTTC	CSVDRGQEGTQETQYF
-	TRBJ2-2	TRBV5-1	-	TGCGCCAGCACCCATAACAGGGTTGAAACCGGGGAGCTGTTTTTT	CASTHNRVETGELFF
TRBD1	TRBJ2-5	TRBV15	-	TGTGCCACCAGCAGAAGGGCAGGGGGCGAAGAGACCCAGTACTTC	CATSRRAGGEETQYF
-	TRBJ1-1	TRBV5-1	-	TGCGCCAGCAGCCCGGAGTGGGGCGGAGTAGCTTTCTTT	CASSPEWGGVAFF
-	TRBJ2-3	TRBV11-1	few	TGTGCCAGCAGCTGGGGACCTCAGGGGACGCAGTATTTT	CASSWGPQGTQYF
TRBD2	TRBJ2-5	TRBV7-9	-	TGTGCCAGCAGCAGGACTAGCGGGGGGGCCGGGGAGACCCAGTACTTC	CASSRTSGGAGETQYF
TRBD2	TRBJ2-3	TRBV9	-	TGTGCCAGCAGTCCTAGCGGGGGGATCACAGATACGCAGTATTTT	CASSPSGGITDTQYF
-	TRBJ2-7	TRBV30	-	TGTGCCTGGACGTCTAGGGGCGGAACCTACGAGCAGTACTTC	CAWTSRGGTYEQYF
-	TRBJ2-3	TRBV5-1	-	TGCGCCAGCAGCTTGACAGGGACAGCGGGGGTCTCAGATACGCAGTATTTT	CASSLTGTAGVSDTQYF
TRBD1	TRBJ2-3	TRBV10-2	few	TGCGCCAGCAGTCCCGGGACAGGGGTCACAGATACGCAGTATTTT	CASSPGTGVTDTQYF
TRBD1	TRBJ1-6	TRBV6-5	once	TGTGCCAGCAGTTACGACAGGGGGCGGTCACCCCTCCACTTT	CASSYDRGRSPLHF
-	TRBJ2-7	TRBV10-1	-	TGCGCCAGCAGTGTAGTAGCGAGCTCCCAAGGTGAGCACTTC	CASSVVASSQGEHF
TRBD2	TRBJ2-3	TRBV5-1	-	TGCGCCAGCAGCTTGGGAGGAGCGGGAGGGTTAACAGATACGCAGTATTTT	CASSLGGAGGLTDTQYF